This T cell receptor beta chain was sequenced for a study of sequential checkpoint blockade in melanoma (dated by TCRdb to about 2019). Describing the broader study: Patients were assigned by 1:1 randomization to either first-line nivolumab followed by ipilimumab (arm A) or ipilimumab followed by nivolumab (arm B). Maintenance nivolumab was given following each of the two trial sequences.

The immunoSEQ Assay was used to immunosequence TCRbeta CDR3 regions from genomic DNA. Prior to high-throughput sequencing, genomic DNA was amplified by bias-controlled multiplex PCR. The source study handled its data this way. To quantify the absolute abundance of each unique TCRbeta CDR3 region, the sequences were collapsed and filtered. Clonality, defined as 1 minus Pielou's evenness, was calculated using only productive rearrangements. A previously published method was used to identify clones with significantly greater frequencies in on-treatment samples than in baseline samples. Entries here come from immuneACCESS through TCRdb and include only in-frame sequences with V and J called. Some clones fail to appear in such tables; in the studies checked, an unresolved V gene covers under half of the shortfall, and the cause of the remainder is unknown. V and J calls and clone size are given by that table; D and trimming were obtained from the DNA. This sample is represented by approximately 21,000 clones; roughly four fifths of them were singletons. Clones ranked in the top ten supply roughly 10% of the sample.

The treatment or condition label here, explained by the study, means: randomized to nivolumab then ipilimumab (arm A) or the reverse (arm B). Prior DNA-damaging chemotherapy had not been received by any trial patient. On a FACS Aria II flow cytometer, live CD3+CD8+ cells that were negative for CD19 and CD56 were sorted from thawed PBMCs. Samples were obtained from patients with melanoma enrolled in CheckMate 064, a randomized, open-label phase II trial of sequential checkpoint blockade. Peripheral blood mononuclear cells were obtained through leukapheresis, purified using Ficoll-Paque, and frozen in human serum containing 10% DMSO. Immediately after sorting, the purity of sorted blood CD3+CD8+ cells was verified to be >95%, after which DNA was extracted. The study at large found these results: The model for predicting response that combines TCR metrics with mutation burden needs to be validated in larger, independent patient cohorts.

About this clone: There is no known antigen for this receptor. Qualities for individual bases were not recorded, and no much larger clone is one base off.

CDR1 and CDR2 are read off the germline V gene as KGHSH and LQKENI. V loses 5 bases of germline sequence and J loses 2 bases, and the interval between the two ends is 11 bases. The CDR3 measures 14 amino acids from cysteine to phenylalanine. Of all the DNA, just the CDR3 is kept, 42 bases in frame from base 1. This receptor was obtained from a human donor with melanoma. The specimen comprised CD8+ T cells sorted from blood (inferred from file names), sampled from a patient given nivolumab and ipilimumab in sequence. The chain is encoded by TRBV18 joined to TRBJ2-3, with a weak D call of TRBD1 (6 bases match). The CDR3 in this case is CASSSGTPTDTQYF. The nucleotides are TGTGCCAGCTCAAGTGGGACACCCACAGATACGCAGTATTTT.